Following are 16 T cell receptor beta chains from one sample sequenced in a study of siplizumab effects on memory and regulatory T cells. Assay used: immunoSEQ multiplex PCR; TCRdb lists only in-frame clones, some missing. The data hold about 82,000 clones, with about 91% observed a single time. The specimen was Tregs sorted from blood. The source is a human donor in good health.

In its sample, this clone was seen a few times. In nucleotides, the CDR3 is TGTGCCAGCAGCGTAGCGGGGGGCCATAACACCGGGGAGCTGTTTTTT. This gives the protein CASSVAGGHNTGELFF. The chain has TRBV9 and TRBJ2-2, with D possibly TRBD2 on 7 matching bases. Germline CDR1 SGDLS, CDR2 YYNGEE. Trimming pared 0 bases from V and 2 bases from J, leaving 11 bases between. The CDR3 spans 16 residues.

The chain has TRBV4-1 and TRBJ2-3; 9 bases map to TRBD2. V lost 0 bases to trimming and J lost 0 bases; unmatched junction nucleotides: 10. Germline CDR1 MGHRA, CDR2 YSYEKL. The CDR3 has 19 amino acids. CDR3 in amino acids: CASSQEGLAGRTSTDTQYF. The CDR3 nucleotides read TGCGCCAGCAGCCAAGAAGGTCTAGCGGGAAGAACTAGCACAGATACGCAGTATTTT.

This chain joins TRBV19 and TRBJ1-6; D unresolved. The ends were cut back, 1 base at V and 0 bases at J, with 10 bases in the middle. CDR1 is LNHDA and CDR2 is SQIVND in the germline V gene (reference sequence). The CDR3 loop spans 17 amino acids. The CDR3 region is CASSIGSISSYNSPLHF. The CDR3 nucleotides are TGTGCCAGTAGTATAGGGTCCATCAGCTCCTATAATTCACCCCTCCACTTT.

This clone has only one observation. This chain uses TRBV19 with TRBJ2-3; 11 bases match TRBD2. The CDR3 runs to 15 residues. CDR1 and CDR2 (germline): LNHDA, SQIVND (reference sequence). Trimming removed 5 bases from V and 3 bases from J; junction bases left unmatched: 4. This chain's CDR3 is CASSSLAGGTDTQYF. CDR3 DNA: TGTGCCAGTAGTTCCTTAGCGGGGGGGACAGATACGCAGTATTTT.

This chain uses TRBV27 with TRBJ2-1; weak D call: TRBD1 (6 bases). The CDR3 runs to 12 residues. The V gene lost 4 bases and the J gene lost 5 bases, with 6 bases spanning the gap. The germline V gene has CDR1 MNHEY and CDR2 SMNVEV (reference sequence). Here the CDR3 DNA reads TGTGCCAGCAGTTACAGGGACAATGAGCAGTTCTTC. Translated: CASSYRDNEQFF.

This chain links TRBV6-6 with TRBJ2-1; 9 nucleotides align to TRBD1. In germline, CDR1 is MNHNY, CDR2 SVGAGI (reference sequence). The CDR3 sequence is 15 residues long. The J segment lost 0 bases and the V segment lost 5 bases, leaving 2 bases of the junction unmatched. The CDR3: CASSRDRDSYNEQFF. The DNA of the CDR3 is TGTGCCAGCAGTCGGGACAGGGACTCCTACAATGAGCAGTTCTTC.

The chain is built from TRBV11-3 and TRBJ2-2; TRBD1 is a possible D gene (6 bases). The CDR3 is made up of 16 amino acids. CDR1 SGHNT and CDR2 YENEEA come from the germline V gene. V lost 4 bases to trimming and J lost 5 bases, with 17 bases between them. DNA of the CDR3: TGTGCCAGCAGCTCCCGATCGATAGGGGGTACCGGGGAGCTGTTTTTT. It codes for CASSSRSIGGTGELFF.

V is TRBV6-1 and J is TRBJ2-7; 9 bases align to TRBD1. The CDR3 has 13 residues. The trim removed 6 bases at V and 3 bases at J, leaving 3 bases unmatched. Per germline, CDR1 MNHNS and CDR2 SASEGT. The CDR3 loop is CASRGQGDYEQYF. CDR3 bases: TGTGCCAGCAGGGGACAGGGCGACTACGAGCAGTACTTC.

This chain connects TRBV4-1 to TRBJ1-4, with D perhaps TRBD1 (5 bases). The CDR3 is 14 amino acids. Germline values: CDR1 MGHRA, CDR2 YSYEKL. Trimming stripped 1 base from V and 7 bases from J, with 10 bases between. DNA of the CDR3: TGCGCCAGCAGCCAAGTGGGACTGCTTGAAAAACTGTTTTTT. Protein sequence: CASSQVGLLEKLFF.

CDR3 amino acids: CASSQELGLREQYF. DNA for the CDR3: TGCGCCAGCAGCCAAGAGTTGGGTCTTCGGGAGCAGTACTTC. V usage is TRBV4-1 and J usage is TRBJ2-7; D remains unclear. The V gene lost 0 bases and the J gene lost 7 bases, with 13 bases spanning the gap. The CDR3 runs 14 residues. CDR1 MGHRA and CDR2 YSYEKL come from the germline V gene.

This chain links TRBV2 with TRBJ2-1; 7 nucleotides line up with TRBD2. V shed 8 bases and J 7 bases; nucleotides not matched to a gene: 8. CDR1 SNHLY and CDR2 FYNNEI come from the germline V gene. This CDR3 has 13 residues. The CDR3 bases are TGTGCCAGCGTGAGCGGGCGGGGGAATGAGCAGTTCTTC. Its protein is CASVSGRGNEQFF.

The chain links TRBV20-1 to TRBJ1-2; D is unclear. V lost 6 bases and J 4 bases, leaving 9 bases between the germline ends. The germline CDR1 and CDR2 sequences are DFQATT and SNEGSKA (reference sequence). The CDR3 covers 11 residues. CDR3 loop: CSAPRTYGYTF. The DNA for the CDR3 is TGCAGTGCGCCTCGGACCTATGGCTACACCTTC.

The V gene is TRBV6-5, the J gene TRBJ1-1; possibly TRBD1 for D (5 bases). The CDR3 extends over 12 amino acids. The V gene's germline CDR1 is MNHEY and CDR2 SVGAGI. The V and J ends lost 4 bases and 6 bases respectively, with 9 bases between them. The CDR3 bases are TGTGCCAGCAGTTTCGGGGGGTCTGAAGCTTTCTTT. This encodes CASSFGGSEAFF.

This clone was picked up one time. The V and J genes are TRBV5-6 and TRBJ1-1; TRBD1 might be the D (6 bases). Germline CDR1 reads SGHDT; CDR2 reads YYEEEE. This CDR3 has 15 residues. Trimming pared 1 base from V and 4 bases from J, leaving 14 bases between. For the CDR3, the DNA is TGTGCCAGCAGCTTGTGGGGGGCACACGGCACTGAAGCTTTCTTT. Its protein is CASSLWGAHGTEAFF.

The V gene is TRBV6-6, the J gene TRBJ2-3, with 10 bases fitting TRBD2. CDR3 length: 14 amino acids. After removal of 4 bases from V and 3 bases from J, the junction contained 1 base not matched to a gene. Germline V gives CDR1 MNHNY, CDR2 SVGAGI (reference sequence). The CDR3 bases are TGTGCCAGCAGTTTAGCGGGGGGAACAGATACGCAGTATTTT. This sequence encodes CASSLAGGTDTQYF.

In this sample, this clone turned up once. This chain connects TRBV18 to TRBJ2-5, with D possibly TRBD2 on 6 matching bases. This CDR3 is 14 amino acids long. V dropped 5 bases and J dropped 1 base, with 11 bases sitting between them. CDR1 and CDR2 from the germline V gene are KGHSH and LQKENI. The CDR3 loop reads CASSEGGGQETQYF. The DNA for the CDR3 is TGTGCCAGCTCAGAGGGAGGTGGCCAAGAGACCCAGTACTTC.